The TCR beta chain described here comes from a study of T cells in Graves' hyperthyroidism and ophthalmopathy. V dropped 6 bases and J dropped 0 bases, with 6 bases sitting between them. Germline V lookup: CDR1 MDHEN, CDR2 SYDVKM. CDR3 length equals 13 residues. Amplification of TCR beta CDR3 regions was performed using RNA transcripts as template. First-round RT-PCR of the TCR CDR3 relied on the HTBI primer set. TCRdb analysed the multiplex PCR reads with MiXCR anew, one entry per CDR3 protein. Of under 650,000 distinct CDR3 sequences listed, around 15% are singletons. This clonotype appeared many times. No progression to ophthalmopathy during 18 months of follow-up defined stable disease.

The sequenced sample was blood. The sequence was obtained from a woman younger than 45 with Graves' hyperthyroidism. The rearrangement uses TRBV28 and TRBJ1-5; D not certain. CDR3 DNA sequence: TGTGCCAGCAGCACGTATAGCAATCAGCCCCAGCATTTT. Amino acids: CASSTYSNQPQHF.